The rows below give T cell receptor beta chains drawn from one sample of a study of identical twins. TCRdb redid the calling of the 5' RACE reads with MiXCR, one entry per CDR3 protein. Among around 490,000 distinct CDR3 sequences listed, roughly 15% were seen once. These data also featured in a second study, about yellow fever vaccine responses in identical twins.

Input material: CD4+ T cells sorted from blood. The receptors derive from a woman between 18 and 29 years old in good health. Both conserved end residues are part of each CDR3. The order of the fields is D gene, clone size, J gene, CDR3 length, V gene, CDR3 DNA, CDR3 protein. The D gene is left open where the match is weak. The size of a clone is reported for some rows only, either as once, few or many, or as a class for expanded clones.

D: .; size: .; J: TRBJ1-1; length: 14; V: TRBV5-1; DNA: TGCGCCAGCAGCTTTAGCCGCATGAACACTGAAGCTTTCTTT; CDR3: CASSFSRMNTEAFF
D: TRBD2; size: few; J: TRBJ2-1; length: 14; V: TRBV12-3/TRBV12-4; DNA: TGTGCCAGCAGGTCTAGCGGGACCTACAATGAGCAGTTCTTC; CDR3: CASRSSGTYNEQFF
D: TRBD1; size: .; J: TRBJ2-2; length: 22; V: TRBV28; DNA: TGTGCCAGCAGTGCCCGGATCCCGCCGGTGAACAGGGGTCCCAGAGGCACCGGGGAGCTGTTTTTT; CDR3: CASSARIPPVNRGPRGTGELFF
D: .; size: .; J: TRBJ2-2; length: 16; V: TRBV3-1; DNA: TGTGCCAGCACCCGCAAGGGGGGGAGTAGCGCCGGGGAGCTGTTTTTT; CDR3: CASTRKGGSSAGELFF
D: .; size: .; J: TRBJ2-7; length: 14; V: TRBV12-3/TRBV12-4; DNA: TGTGCCAGCAGCCTTTTCGGCAGTTCCTACGAGCAGTACTTC; CDR3: CASSLFGSSYEQYF
D: TRBD1; size: few; J: TRBJ2-5; length: 16; V: TRBV4-1; DNA: TGCGCCAGCAGCCGAGGGACAGGGGGTTTATCGGAGACCCAGTACTTC; CDR3: CASSRGTGGLSETQYF
D: .; size: few; J: TRBJ2-3; length: 12; V: TRBV10-1; DNA: TGCGCCAGCAGTGGACATTTGATGGCGCAGTATTTT; CDR3: CASSGHLMAQYF
D: TRBD2; size: few; J: TRBJ2-7; length: 15; V: TRBV20-1; DNA: TGCAGTGCTAGACCCTTCGGTAGCGGGTCCGACGAGCAGTACTTC; CDR3: CSARPFGSGSDEQYF
D: .; size: .; J: TRBJ2-3; length: 14; V: TRBV21-1; DNA: TGTGCCAGCAGCAAAACCCTGGTCCAAGATACGCAGTATTTT; CDR3: CASSKTLVQDTQYF
D: .; size: many; J: TRBJ2-7; length: 16; V: TRBV10-3; DNA: TGTGCCATCAGTGAGGGGCTGGGGTCGCGAGCTTTGGAGCAGTACTTC; CDR3: CAISEGLGSRALEQYF
D: .; size: .; J: TRBJ2-5; length: 15; V: TRBV3-1; DNA: TGTGCCAGCAGCCAAGATTTTGTGGTGGCAGAGACCCAGTACTTC; CDR3: CASSQDFVVAETQYF
D: .; size: .; J: TRBJ1-1; length: 15; V: TRBV11-3; DNA: TGTGCCAGCAGCGCAGACCGACAAATGAACACTGAAGCTTTCTTT; CDR3: CASSADRQMNTEAFF
D: .; size: many; J: TRBJ2-1; length: 15; V: TRBV5-1; DNA: TGCGCCAGCAGCGAAGACAGGAGCTCCTACAATGAGCAGTTCTTC; CDR3: CASSEDRSSYNEQFF
D: .; size: .; J: TRBJ2-7; length: 19; V: TRBV14; DNA: TGTGCCAGCAGCCAAGGAGGCCCTCCTTTCCCGGGAGTCTCCTACGAGCAGTACTTC; CDR3: CASSQGGPPFPGVSYEQYF
D: .; size: few; J: TRBJ2-2; length: 16; V: TRBV7-8; DNA: TGTGCCAGCAGCCCCCCGGCGCGGGAGAACACCGGGGAGCTGTTTTTT; CDR3: CASSPPARENTGELFF
D: TRBD1; size: many; J: TRBJ1-1; length: 16; V: TRBV29-1; DNA: TGCAGCGTTGAGTCCCGGGACAGGGCCATGAACACTGAAGCTTTCTTT; CDR3: CSVESRDRAMNTEAFF
D: TRBD2; size: .; J: TRBJ2-3; length: 18; V: TRBV2; DNA: TGTGCCAGCAGTTCCACTAGCGGGGGGGCCCCTAGCACAGATACGCAGTATTTT; CDR3: CASSSTSGGAPSTDTQYF
D: TRBD2; size: few; J: TRBJ2-7; length: 15; V: TRBV12-3/TRBV12-4; DNA: TGTGCCAGCAGTTTCACGCTAGCGGGAGGATACGAGCAGTACTTC; CDR3: CASSFTLAGGYEQYF
D: TRBD2; size: .; J: TRBJ2-1; length: 15; V: TRBV7-6; DNA: TGTGCCAGCAGCAAGACTAGCGGGGGATACAATGAGCAGTTCTTC; CDR3: CASSKTSGGYNEQFF
D: .; size: many; J: TRBJ2-3; length: 14; V: TRBV29-1; DNA: TGCAGCGTTGTTCATCAGGGGTACACAGATACGCAGTATTTT; CDR3: CSVVHQGYTDTQYF
D: .; size: .; J: TRBJ2-1; length: 16; V: TRBV6-1; DNA: TGTGCCAGCAGCCTTAACCCCGGGGGCGACTACAATGAGCAGTTCTTC; CDR3: CASSLNPGGDYNEQFF
D: TRBD2; size: .; J: TRBJ2-1; length: 18; V: TRBV20-1; DNA: TGCAGTGCTAGAGGGTACAAGCGGGCGGGAGTCCTCTACAATGAGCAGTTCTTC; CDR3: CSARGYKRAGVLYNEQFF
D: .; size: .; J: TRBJ2-5; length: 13; V: TRBV24-1; DNA: TGTGCCACCAGTGATGGGAGTCAAGAGACCCAGTACTTC; CDR3: CATSDGSQETQYF
D: TRBD1; size: few; J: TRBJ1-1; length: 17; V: TRBV4-1; DNA: TGCGCCAGCAGCCAAGATTACAGGGGACGTTTAACTGGGGGAGCTTTCTTT; CDR3: CASSQDYRGRLTGGAFF
D: .; size: .; J: TRBJ2-2; length: 13; V: TRBV20-1; DNA: TGCAGTGCAAAGCGATCGAACACCGGGGAGCTGTTTTTT; CDR3: CSAKRSNTGELFF
D: .; size: many; J: TRBJ2-1; length: 15; V: TRBV12-3/TRBV12-4; DNA: TGTGCCAGCAGTTTAAAGGGACTGGACTACAATGAGCAGTTCTTC; CDR3: CASSLKGLDYNEQFF
D: TRBD2; size: .; J: TRBJ2-1; length: 15; V: TRBV9; DNA: TGTGCCAGCAGCACCCAGGGACTAGATAACAATGAGCAGTTCTTC; CDR3: CASSTQGLDNNEQFF
D: .; size: once; J: TRBJ1-5; length: 16; V: TRBV28; DNA: TGTGCCAGCAGTTCAACTAAGGACAGCAGCAATCAGCCCCAGCATTTT; CDR3: CASSSTKDSSNQPQHF
D: .; size: .; J: TRBJ2-7; length: 12; V: TRBV12-3/TRBV12-4; DNA: TGTGCCAGCAGGGCGGAAGGCTACGAGCAGTACTTC; CDR3: CASRAEGYEQYF
D: .; size: many; J: TRBJ2-1; length: 14; V: TRBV20-1; DNA: TGCAGTGCTCCCCAATTACCTTCCTACAATGAGCAGTTCTTC; CDR3: CSAPQLPSYNEQFF
D: .; size: .; J: TRBJ1-1; length: 14; V: TRBV5-6; DNA: TGTGCCAGCAGCTTGTACTCCGGGTCGGGGCAAGCTTTCTTT; CDR3: CASSLYSGSGQAFF
D: .; size: few; J: TRBJ1-1; length: 15; V: TRBV6-1; DNA: TGTGCCAGCAGTGCTAGACGGCTTATGAACACTGAAGCTTTCTTT; CDR3: CASSARRLMNTEAFF
D: .; size: many; J: TRBJ2-1; length: 15; V: TRBV27; DNA: TGTGCCAGCAGTTTAGTGCAGGGTCTTTGGAATGAGCAGTTCTTC; CDR3: CASSLVQGLWNEQFF
D: TRBD1; size: .; J: TRBJ2-1; length: 15; V: TRBV20-1; DNA: TGCAGTGCTAGGACCGGGACAGGGAACTACAATGAGCAGTTCTTC; CDR3: CSARTGTGNYNEQFF
D: .; size: few; J: TRBJ2-7; length: 14; V: TRBV19; DNA: TGTGCCAGTAGTATTGGGGTGGCTGTAGGTGAGCAGTACTTC; CDR3: CASSIGVAVGEQYF
D: TRBD1; size: many; J: TRBJ1-1; length: 14; V: TRBV13; DNA: TGTGCCAGCAGCTTCTACAGGGGGGGGACTGAAGCTTTCTTT; CDR3: CASSFYRGGTEAFF
D: .; size: .; J: TRBJ2-2; length: 14; V: TRBV14; DNA: TGTGCCAGCAGCCCAAGCAGGGTTGGCGGGGAGCTGTTTTTT; CDR3: CASSPSRVGGELFF
D: .; size: many; J: TRBJ2-7; length: 15; V: TRBV7-9; DNA: TGTGCCAGCAGCTTAGCTGGGCTAGCTGGTAACGAGCAGTACTTC; CDR3: CASSLAGLAGNEQYF
D: TRBD2; size: .; J: TRBJ2-1; length: 15; V: TRBV10-1; DNA: TGCGCCAGCAGTAGCGGGGGGGCGATGGAAAATGAGCAGTTCTTC; CDR3: CASSSGGAMENEQFF
D: .; size: few; J: TRBJ2-4; length: 8; V: TRBV24-1; DNA: TGTGCCATCCCGTTGGTTTACTTC; CDR3: CAIPLVYF